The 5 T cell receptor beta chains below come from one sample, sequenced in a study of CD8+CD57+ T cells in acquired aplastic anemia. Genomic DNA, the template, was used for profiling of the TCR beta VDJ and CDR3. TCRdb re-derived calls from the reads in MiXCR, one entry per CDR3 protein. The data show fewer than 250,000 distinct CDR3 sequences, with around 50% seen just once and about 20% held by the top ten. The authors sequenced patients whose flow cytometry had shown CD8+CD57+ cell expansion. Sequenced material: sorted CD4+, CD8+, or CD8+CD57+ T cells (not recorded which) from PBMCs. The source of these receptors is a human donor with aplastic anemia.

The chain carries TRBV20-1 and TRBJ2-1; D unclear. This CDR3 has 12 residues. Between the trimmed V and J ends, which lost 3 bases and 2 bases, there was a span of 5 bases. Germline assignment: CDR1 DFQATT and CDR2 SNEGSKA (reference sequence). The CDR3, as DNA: TGCAGTGCTAGGGGCACCTACAATGAGCAGTTCTTC. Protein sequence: CSARGTYNEQFF.

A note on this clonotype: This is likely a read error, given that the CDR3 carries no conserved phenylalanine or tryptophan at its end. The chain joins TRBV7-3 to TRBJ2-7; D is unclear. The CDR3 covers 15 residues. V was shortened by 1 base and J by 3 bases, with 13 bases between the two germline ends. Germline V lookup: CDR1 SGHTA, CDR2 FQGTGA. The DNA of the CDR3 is TGTGCCAGCAGCTTAAAGCCCGGCGGTGACTACGAGCAGTACCTC. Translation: CASSLKPGGDYEQYL.

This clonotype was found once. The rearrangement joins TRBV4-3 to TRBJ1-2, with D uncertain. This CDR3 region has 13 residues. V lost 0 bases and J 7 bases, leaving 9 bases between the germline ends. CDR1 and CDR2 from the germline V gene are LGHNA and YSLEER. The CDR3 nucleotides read TGCGCCAGCAGCCAAGAATGGGGATTTGGCTACACCTTC. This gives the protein CASSQEWGFGYTF.

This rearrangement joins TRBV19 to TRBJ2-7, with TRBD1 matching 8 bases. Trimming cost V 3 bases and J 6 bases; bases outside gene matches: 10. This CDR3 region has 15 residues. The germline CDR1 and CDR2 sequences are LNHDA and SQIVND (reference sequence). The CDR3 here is CASSILRAGGVEQYF. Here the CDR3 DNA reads TGTGCCAGTAGTATCTTGAGGGCAGGGGGCGTCGAGCAGTACTTC.

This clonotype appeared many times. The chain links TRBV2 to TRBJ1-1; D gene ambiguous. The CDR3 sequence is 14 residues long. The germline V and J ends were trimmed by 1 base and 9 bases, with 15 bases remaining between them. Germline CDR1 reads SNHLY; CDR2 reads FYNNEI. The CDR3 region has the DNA TGTGCCAGCAGTGAAGGCCGAATAAGGTTGAAAGCTTTCTTT. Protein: CASSEGRIRLKAFF.